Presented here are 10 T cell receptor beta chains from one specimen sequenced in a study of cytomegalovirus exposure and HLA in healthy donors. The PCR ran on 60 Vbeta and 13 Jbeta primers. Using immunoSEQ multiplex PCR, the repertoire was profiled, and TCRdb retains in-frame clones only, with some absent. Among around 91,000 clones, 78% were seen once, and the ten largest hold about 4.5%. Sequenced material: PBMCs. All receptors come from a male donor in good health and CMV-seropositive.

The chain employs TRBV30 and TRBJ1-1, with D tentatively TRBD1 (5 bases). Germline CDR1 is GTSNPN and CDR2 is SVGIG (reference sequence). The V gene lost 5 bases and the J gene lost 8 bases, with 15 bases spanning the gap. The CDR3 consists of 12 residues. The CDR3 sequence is CAWAGGEREAFF. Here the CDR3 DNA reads TGTGCCTGGGCGGGGGGGGAAAGAGAAGCTTTCTTT. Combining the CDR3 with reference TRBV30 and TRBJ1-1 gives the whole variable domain SQTIHQWPATLVQPVGSPLSLECTVEGTSNPNLYWYRQAAGRGLQLLFYSVGIGQISSEVPQNLSASRPQDRQFILSSKKLLLSDSGFYLCAWAGGEREAFFGQGTRLTVV.

The chain's CDR3 is CASSEGAFGYTF. CDR3 sequence (DNA): TGTGCCAGCAGTGAGGGGGCTTTTGGCTACACCTTC. This chain uses TRBV25-1 with TRBJ1-2, with a weak D call TRBD1 (6 bases). There are 12 residues in the CDR3. The ends were cut back, 3 bases at V and 7 bases at J, with 9 bases in the middle. The germline CDR1 and CDR2 sequences are MGHDK and SYGVNS.

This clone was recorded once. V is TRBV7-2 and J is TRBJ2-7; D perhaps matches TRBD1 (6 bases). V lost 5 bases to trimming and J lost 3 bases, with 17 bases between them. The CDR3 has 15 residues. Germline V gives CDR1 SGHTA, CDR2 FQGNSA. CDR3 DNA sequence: TGTGCCAGCAGCCCGATCTCAACGGGACACTACGAGCAGTACTTC. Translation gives CASSPISTGHYEQYF.

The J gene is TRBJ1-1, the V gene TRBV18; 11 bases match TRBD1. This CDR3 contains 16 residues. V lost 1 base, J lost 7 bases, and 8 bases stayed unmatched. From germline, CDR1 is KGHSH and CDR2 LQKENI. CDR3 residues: CASSPLTGTGGGEAFF. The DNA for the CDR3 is TGTGCCAGCTCACCACTGACCGGGACAGGGGGTGGTGAAGCTTTCTTT.

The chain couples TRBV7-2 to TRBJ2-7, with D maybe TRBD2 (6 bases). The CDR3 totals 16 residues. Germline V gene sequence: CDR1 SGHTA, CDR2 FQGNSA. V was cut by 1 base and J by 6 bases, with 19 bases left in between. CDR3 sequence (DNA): TGTGCCAGCAGCTTAGTGGCGGGACTCGCCTCTGGCGAGCAGTACTTC. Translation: CASSLVAGLASGEQYF.

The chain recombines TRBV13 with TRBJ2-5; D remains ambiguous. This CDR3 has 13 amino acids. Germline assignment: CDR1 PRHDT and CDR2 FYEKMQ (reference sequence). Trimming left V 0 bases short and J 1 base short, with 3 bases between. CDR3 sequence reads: CASSLGRQETQYF. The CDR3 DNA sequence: TGTGCCAGCAGCTTAGGCCGCCAAGAGACCCAGTACTTC.

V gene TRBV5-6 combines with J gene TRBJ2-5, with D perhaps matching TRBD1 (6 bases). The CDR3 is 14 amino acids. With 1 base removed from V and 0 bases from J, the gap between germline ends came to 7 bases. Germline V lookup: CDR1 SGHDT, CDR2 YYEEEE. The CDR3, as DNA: TGTGCCAGCAGCTTGACAGGGTACCAAGAGACCCAGTACTTC. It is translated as CASSLTGYQETQYF.

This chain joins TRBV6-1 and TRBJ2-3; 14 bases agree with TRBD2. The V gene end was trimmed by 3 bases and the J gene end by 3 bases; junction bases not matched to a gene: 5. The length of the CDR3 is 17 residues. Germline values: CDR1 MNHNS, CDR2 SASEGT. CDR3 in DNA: TGTGCCAGCAGTGACCCCGGGACTAGCGGGAGTACAGATACGCAGTATTTT. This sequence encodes CASSDPGTSGSTDTQYF.

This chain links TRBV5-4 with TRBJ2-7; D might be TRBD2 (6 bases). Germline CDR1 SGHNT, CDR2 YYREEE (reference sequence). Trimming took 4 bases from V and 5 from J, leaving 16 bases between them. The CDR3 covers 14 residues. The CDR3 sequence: CASSPGTGGDEQYF. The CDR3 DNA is TGTGCCAGCAGCCCGGGGACCGGGGGTGACGAGCAGTACTTC. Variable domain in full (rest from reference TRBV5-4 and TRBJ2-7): ETGVTQSPTHLIKTRGQQVTLRCSSQSGHNTVSWYQQALGQGPQFIFQYYREEENGRGNFPPRFSGLQFPNYSSELNVNALELDDSALYLCASSPGTGGDEQYFGPGTRLTVT.

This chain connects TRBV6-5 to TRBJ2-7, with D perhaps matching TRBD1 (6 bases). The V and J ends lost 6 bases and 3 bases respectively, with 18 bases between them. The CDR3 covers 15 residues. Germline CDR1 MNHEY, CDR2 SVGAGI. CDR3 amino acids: CASRGSRGEIYEQYF. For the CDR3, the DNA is TGTGCCAGCAGAGGGAGCAGGGGAGAGATCTACGAGCAGTACTTC.